These 8 T cell receptor beta chains were sequenced from one sample in a study of neoadjuvant anti-PD-1 for oral cavity cancer. TCRdb keeps only in-frame clones here, not all; method: immunoSEQ multiplex PCR. This table has around 81,000 clones, roughly four fifths appearing once. The sequencing here drew on PBMCs, taken before nivolumab (anti-PD-1) treatment. These receptor sequences come from a person aged 35 to 85 with oral cavity squamous cell carcinoma.

The chain combines TRBV2 with TRBJ2-7; TRBD1 might be the D (6 bases). CDR1 and CDR2 (germline): SNHLY, FYNNEI. Trimming shortened V by 7 bases and J by 7 bases, and 11 bases separated the two germline ends. CDR3 length: 11 amino acids. The CDR3 DNA sequence: TGTGCCAGCACCCTGGGGACAGAGCAGTACTTC. Translation gives CASTLGTEQYF.

V usage is TRBV12-1 and J usage is TRBJ2-2; the table's D call, TRBD1, was not checked against the DNA. TRBV12-1 represents a pseudogene. This CDR3 spans 13 amino acids. CDR3 nucleotides: TGTGCCAGCAGCTTTTCATTCACCGGGGAGCTGTTTTTT. This sequence encodes CASSFSFTGELFF.

The chain employs TRBV6-5 and TRBJ2-7; D might be TRBD1 or TRBD2, each matching 5 bases. The V and J ends lost 7 bases and 2 bases respectively, with 15 bases between them. Per the germline V gene, CDR1 is MNHEY and CDR2 is SVGAGI. The CDR3 runs 14 residues. CDR3 sequence (DNA): TGTGCCAGCATCGACTGGGGGTTGACCTACGAGCAGTACTTC. Encoded protein: CASIDWGLTYEQYF.

The CDR3 nucleotides read TGTGCCAGCAGCTTAGAAGAGGGGCCGATCGTCTACGAGCAGTACTTC. Its translation is CASSLEEGPIVYEQYF. The chain uses TRBV7-9 and TRBJ2-7; either TRBD1 or TRBD2 may supply D (5 bases each). Trimming removed 1 base from V and 3 bases from J, with 16 bases in between. CDR1 SEHNR and CDR2 FQNEAQ come from the germline V gene (reference sequence). This CDR3 is 16 amino acids long.

The chain is built from TRBV29-1 and TRBJ2-1, with 10 bases identical to TRBD2. The CDR3 has 15 amino acids. V gave up 0 bases and J gave up 4 bases; unmatched junction bases: 3. Germline loops: CDR1 SQVTM, CDR2 ANQGSEA. Here the CDR3 reads CSVEEGSGGYNEQFF. The DNA for the CDR3 is TGCAGCGTTGAAGAAGGTAGCGGGGGGTACAATGAGCAGTTCTTC.

This clone was counted only a few times. The chain carries TRBV2 and TRBJ2-1; 8 nucleotides align to TRBD2. The V gene's germline CDR1 is SNHLY and CDR2 FYNNEI. The CDR3 sequence is 16 residues long. With 2 bases clipped from V and 3 bases from J, the junction kept 6 bases outside the gene matches. This chain's CDR3 is CASSELGSGIYNEQFF. The CDR3 DNA follows: TGTGCCAGCAGTGAACTGGGTAGCGGGATCTACAATGAGCAGTTCTTC. The full variable domain, rest sourced from reference TRBV2 and TRBJ2-1, is EPEVTQTPSHQVTQMGQEVILRCVPISNHLYFYWYRQILGQKVEFLVSFYNNEISEKSEIFDDQFSVERPDGSNFTLKIRSTKLEDSAMYFCASSELGSGIYNEQFFGPGTRLTVL.

In its sample, this clone was seen once. V is TRBV12-1 and J is TRBJ2-5; TRBD2, the table's D call, was not compared with the DNA. TRBV12-1 is a pseudogene segment. There are 16 residues in the CDR3. The CDR3: CASSFPAGRYQETQYF. In DNA, the CDR3 is TGTGCCAGCAGCTTTCCGGCAGGGAGGTACCAAGAGACCCAGTACTTC.

The chain couples TRBV6-1 to TRBJ1-5; 7 bases fit TRBD1. The trim removed 6 bases at V and 1 base at J, leaving 6 bases unmatched. The CDR3 is 15 amino acids. Germline CDR1 reads MNHNS; CDR2 reads SASEGT. CDR3 in amino acids: CASSSGTESNQPQHF. The CDR3 bases are TGTGCCAGCAGCTCCGGGACAGAAAGCAATCAGCCCCAGCATTTT.